The clone carrying this T cell receptor beta chain has just a few counts. Its target is unknown. The sample is drawn from a study of T cell repertoires in aging, cancer and after chemotherapy. Study-wide results and caveats: Rebound thymic output was suggested by rising median generation probability during chemotherapy in each cancer cohort.

The CDR3 contains 15 residues. Between the trimmed V and J ends, which lost 4 bases and 3 bases, there was a span of 15 bases. CDR1 and CDR2 (germline): LNHDA, SQIVND (reference sequence). Peripheral blood genomic DNA, not sorted cells or RNA, was the template. A mixed TRB-A/B primer pool amplified rearranged TRB by multiplex touch-down PCR. One entry per CDR3 protein results from TCRdb running MiXCR on the multiplex PCR reads. The table shows about 2,200 distinct CDR3 sequences, with 36% occurring only once. Sequenced sample: blood. The gene calls are TRBV19 and TRBJ1-2; weak D call: TRBD1 (5 bases). This TCR came from a human donor with a solid tumor. The CDR3: CASSKEGRPYYGYTF. CDR3 nucleotide sequence: TGTGCCAGTAGTAAAGAGGGACGCCCCTACTATGGCTACACCTTC.